This T cell receptor beta chain was sequenced during a study of cytomegalovirus exposure and HLA in healthy donors. Whole-study context: About 80 million unique TCRs, all from HLA-typed donors, were included in an early release of the data.

The PCR employed 60 Vbeta primers together with 13 Jbeta primers. Clones were read by immunoSEQ multiplex PCR, and TCRdb kept only the in-frame ones, dropping some. The sample has 85,000 to 100,000 clones, 55% to 75% seen once. With 1 base removed from V and 2 bases from J, the gap between germline ends came to 15 bases. The CDR3 is made up of 16 amino acids. Looked up from germline, CDR1 is SGHDN and CDR2 is FVKESK. This TCR was sampled from a man in his fifties or sixties in good health and CMV-seronegative. J is TRBJ2-7 and V is TRBV14; tentative D call: TRBD2 (6 bases). The sample comprised PBMCs. The CDR3 spells CASSQVGGAFTYEQYF. For the CDR3, the DNA is TGTGCCAGCAGCCAAGTTGGAGGGGCCTTCACCTACGAGCAGTACTTC.